Listed below are T cell receptor beta chains from one sample, sequenced in a study of OX40 agonist ivuxolimab in advanced cancers. Assay: immunoSEQ multiplex PCR; the TCRdb copy retains only in-frame clones and omits some. The sample consists of roughly 46,000 clones, 75% to 90% of them appearing once. The specimen was CD4+ or CD8+ T cells sorted from blood, collected in a trial of the OX40 agonist ivuxolimab. The receptors derive from an adult with an advanced solid tumor such as melanoma, head and neck, liver or kidney cancer. CDR3s leave out the opening cysteine and the closing phenylalanine or tryptophan. Clone sizes are given selectively: once, few, many, or a class where the clone is expanded.

V: TRBV6-5
J: TRBJ2-7
size: NA
length: 9
CDR3: ASRRGYEQY

V: TRBV27
J: TRBJ2-5
size: NA
length: 13
CDR3: ASSLAGGPQETQY

V: TRBV9
J: TRBJ2-7
size: NA
length: 11
CDR3: ASSVRDSHEQY

V: TRBV9
J: TRBJ2-5
size: NA
length: 14
CDR3: ASSAPGQGMAETQY

V: TRBV15
J: TRBJ2-7
size: NA
length: 13
CDR3: ATSFGTSGRGEQY

V: TRBV11-1
J: TRBJ1-2
size: NA
length: 12
CDR3: ASSLSGTRYGYT

V: TRBV7-2
J: TRBJ2-1
size: NA
length: 12
CDR3: ASSPRDRYNEQF

V: TRBV2
J: TRBJ2-3
size: NA
length: 11
CDR3: ASDDRVQDTQY

V: TRBV6-1
J: TRBJ1-1
size: NA
length: 12
CDR3: ASGGDNVNTEAF

V: TRBV7-2
J: TRBJ2-1
size: NA
length: 12
CDR3: ASSPGLAHNEQF

V: TRBV19
J: TRBJ2-6
size: NA
length: 14
CDR3: ASSEQASSGANVLT

V: TRBV2
J: TRBJ2-5
size: few
length: 14
CDR3: ASSPPPQGIQETQY

V: TRBV29-1
J: TRBJ2-5
size: NA
length: 10
CDR3: SVDPDSETQY

V: TRBV11-2
J: TRBJ2-5
size: NA
length: 13
CDR3: ASSAVPRPGETQY

V: TRBV19
J: TRBJ2-4
size: NA
length: 13
CDR3: ATTHATGGWDIQY

V: TRBV27
J: TRBJ2-1
size: NA
length: 11
CDR3: ASSLDTYNEQF

V: TRBV29-1
J: TRBJ1-1
size: NA
length: 11
CDR3: SASIGRPTEAF

V: TRBV7-9
J: TRBJ2-7
size: NA
length: 10
CDR3: ASTDRGYEQY

V: TRBV23-1
J: TRBJ1-1
size: NA
length: 15
CDR3: ASSQSVTGGANTEAF

V: TRBV6-6
J: TRBJ2-1
size: NA
length: 11
CDR3: ATAQGGANEQF

V: TRBV7-9
J: TRBJ2-5
size: NA
length: 14
CDR3: ASSLSTSGLTETQY

V: TRBV27
J: TRBJ2-5
size: NA
length: 12
CDR3: ASSLLGTPETQY

V: TRBV7-9
J: TRBJ1-1
size: once
length: 13
CDR3: ASSSPLGAPTEAF

V: TRBV6-1
J: TRBJ2-1
size: once
length: 13
CDR3: ASSAISGSYNEQF

V: TRBV7-8
J: TRBJ1-4
size: NA
length: 11
CDR3: ASSLGADEKLF

V: TRBV5-6
J: TRBJ2-7
size: NA
length: 11
CDR3: ASSLVINYEQY

V: TRBV7-9
J: TRBJ1-4
size: NA
length: 14
CDR3: ASSTPMTDPNEKLF

V: TRBV19
J: TRBJ1-5
size: NA
length: 14
CDR3: ASSMTGGYGNQPQH

V: TRBV5-6
J: TRBJ2-3
size: NA
length: 11
CDR3: ASSRLGEDTQY

V: TRBV5-6
J: TRBJ1-2
size: NA
length: 10
CDR3: ASSLANYGYT

V: TRBV30
J: TRBJ1-2
size: NA
length: 13
CDR3: AHLGRQGGGYGYT